This passage covers 16 T cell receptor beta chains from one sample sequenced in a study of blood T cell repertoires in COVID-19. Only in-frame clones appear in the TCRdb table, and some are missing; sequencing was by immunoSEQ multiplex PCR. The sample holds roughly 28,000 clones; 70% to 90% are singletons and the top ten take around 2.7%. Material for sequencing was peripheral blood. These receptors were obtained from a human donor in a cohort sampled during active COVID-19.

The V and J genes are TRBV5-1 and TRBJ2-2, with 7 bases matching TRBD1. Germline V gene data show CDR1 as SGHRS and CDR2 as YFSETQ. V trimming: 4 bases; J trimming: 5 bases; junction bases outside the gene matches: 8. The CDR3 totals 15 residues. In nucleotides, the CDR3 is TGCGCCAGCAGCGTACCACTGACAGGGACCGGGGAGCTGTTTTTT. The encoded protein is CASSVPLTGTGELFF.

This clone came up once. In nucleotides, the CDR3 is TGTGCCAGCTCACAGCGGAGGGCAGATAGCAATCAGCCCCAGCATTTT. Encoded protein: CASSQRRADSNQPQHF. The chain carries TRBV18 and TRBJ1-5; D unclear. V lost 4 bases and J lost 0, with 13 bases in between. The length of the CDR3 is 16 residues. CDR1 is KGHSH, CDR2 LQKENI, per germline.

The V and J genes are TRBV29-1 and TRBJ1-2; D perhaps matches TRBD1 (6 bases). Trimming stripped 4 bases from V and 3 bases from J, with 12 bases between. This CDR3 is 13 amino acids long. Germline values: CDR1 SQVTM, CDR2 ANQGSEA. CDR3 protein: CSVVPRGDYGYTF. The CDR3 DNA sequence: TGCAGCGTTGTACCCAGGGGCGACTATGGCTACACCTTC.

The rearrangement joins TRBV27 to TRBJ1-1; D possibly corresponds to TRBD1 (5 bases). The CDR3 is 16 amino acids. Germline CDR1 reads MNHEY; CDR2 reads SMNVEV (reference sequence). V lost 3 bases, J lost 2 bases, and 16 bases lay in between. The CDR3 sequence is CASSFGGRGDNTEAFF. CDR3 in DNA: TGTGCCAGCAGTTTCGGGGGTAGGGGAGATAACACTGAAGCTTTCTTT.

The CDR3 sequence is CASSFPSAGVREQYF. DNA of the CDR3: TGTGCCAGCAGTTTCCCCTCGGCGGGAGTTCGCGAGCAGTACTTC. V is TRBV28 and J is TRBJ2-7; 7 bases fit TRBD2. CDR1 and CDR2 from the germline V gene are MDHEN and SYDVKM. This CDR3 has 15 residues. V dropped 3 bases and J dropped 6; count of bases not matched to a gene: 11.

The chain recombines TRBV27 with TRBJ1-5, with D possibly TRBD1 on 5 matching bases. CDR3 length: 15 residues. Deletions cut 6 bases from V and 1 base from J, with 13 bases between. Germline V CDR1 and CDR2: MNHEY, SMNVEV (reference sequence). CDR3 loop: CASSPGSWSNQPQHF. As DNA, the CDR3 is TGTGCCAGCAGCCCAGGGTCCTGGAGCAATCAGCCCCAGCATTTT.

The chain has TRBV6-5 and TRBJ1-1; TRBD1 matches at 7 bases. Germline V gives CDR1 MNHEY, CDR2 SVGAGI. With V trimmed by 2 bases and J by 6 bases, 9 bases remained unmatched. The CDR3 runs to 15 residues. Here the CDR3 DNA reads TGTGCCAGCAGTTACGCGACAGGGCGGGGGGCTGAAGCTTTCTTT. Amino acids: CASSYATGRGAEAFF.

This chain uses TRBV7-3 with TRBJ2-1; 11 bases map to TRBD2. The germline gives CDR1 SGHTA, CDR2 FQGTGA. Trimming at V came to 5 bases and at J to 7 bases, leaving 7 bases not matched to a gene. The CDR3 is 15 residues long. The CDR3 sequence is CASSIQTSGVNEQFF. The CDR3 region has the DNA TGTGCCAGCAGCATCCAGACTAGCGGGGTGAATGAGCAGTTCTTC.

The gene calls are TRBV7-2 and TRBJ1-1; D uncertain. V gave up 2 bases and J gave up 6 bases, with 4 bases separating them. The germline gives CDR1 SGHTA, CDR2 FQGNSA. CDR3 length: 11 residues. DNA of the CDR3: TGTGCCAGCAGCTTAATAGCTGAAGCTTTCTTT. Protein: CASSLIAEAFF.

Regarding this clone: One end of the junction is discordant with germline, which a read error may explain. The chain uses TRBV6-5 and TRBJ1-6, with 7 bases aligning to TRBD1. Germline V lookup: CDR1 MNHEY, CDR2 SVGAGI. The length of the CDR3 is 15 residues. CDR3 sequence (DNA): TGTGCCAGCAGGGCTGGACAGGCGTATAACTCACCCCTCCACTTT. Amino acids: CASRAGQAYNSPLHF.

The chain links TRBV11-2 to TRBJ1-4, with no clear D. Trimming pared 2 bases from V and 5 bases from J, leaving 12 bases between. Germline CDR1 is SGHAT and CDR2 is FQNNGV. This CDR3 has 15 amino acids. CDR3 protein: CASSLMSGANEKLFF. The CDR3 nucleotides are TGTGCCAGCAGCTTAATGTCCGGAGCGAATGAAAAACTGTTTTTT.

In this sample, this clone turned up once. V gene TRBV3-1 (or the pseudogene TRBV3-2) combines with J gene TRBJ2-7, with 8 bases aligning to TRBD1. The CDR3 has 15 residues. J was trimmed by 2 bases and V by 4 bases; bases with no gene match: 7. The V gene's germline CDR1 is LGHDT and CDR2 YNNKEL (reference sequence). Here the CDR3 reads CASSLTGGLAYEQYF. DNA for the CDR3: TGTGCCAGCAGCCTAACAGGGGGATTGGCCTACGAGCAGTACTTC.

The chain links TRBV5-6 to TRBJ1-1; 11 nucleotides match TRBD1. The CDR3 totals 15 residues. V lost 0 bases and J lost 5; bases outside the gene matches: 3. The germline CDR1 and CDR2 sequences are SGHDT and YYEEEE. CDR3 protein: CASSLVDRGPTEAFF. The CDR3 bases are TGTGCCAGCAGCTTGGTGGACAGGGGGCCGACTGAAGCTTTCTTT.

The chain recombines TRBV7-8 with TRBJ2-6; 10 bases are a match to TRBD2. Unmatched junction bases numbered 7, after V lost 4 bases and J lost 1 base. The CDR3 spans 18 residues. The germline CDR1 and CDR2 sequences are SGHVS and FQNEAQ. In nucleotides, the CDR3 is TGTGCCAGCAGCTCCCAACTAGCGGGAAGTTCTGGGGCCAACGTCCTGACTTTC. It encodes CASSSQLAGSSGANVLTF.

The rearrangement uses TRBV2 and TRBJ2-3; weak D call: TRBD1 (5 bases). CDR1 is SNHLY and CDR2 is FYNNEI in the germline V gene. V was shortened by 6 bases and J by 0 bases, with 10 bases between the two germline ends. The CDR3 totals 14 residues. Written as DNA, the CDR3 is TGTGCCAGCAGCCCTGACAGAAGCACAGATACGCAGTATTTT. Protein: CASSPDRSTDTQYF.

The genes are TRBV24-1 and TRBJ1-2; weak D call: TRBD1 (5 bases). The CDR3 is 16 residues long. The V end lost 3 bases, the J end lost 4 bases, and 17 bases lay between the germline ends. Germline V lookup: CDR1 KGHDR, CDR2 SFDVKD. CDR3 sequence: CATSDPNGQGAYGYTF. CDR3 coding DNA: TGTGCCACCAGTGATCCCAACGGCCAGGGCGCCTATGGCTACACCTTC.